This passage covers 27 T cell receptor beta chains from one sample sequenced in a study of blood T cell repertoires in COVID-19. Sequencing used immunoSEQ multiplex PCR; TCRdb keeps in-frame clones, though not all of them. The sample records 55,000 to 65,000 clones, about 77% being singletons. The sequenced material came from peripheral blood. Receptor source: a human donor in a cohort sampled during active COVID-19.

The V and J genes are TRBV25-1 and TRBJ2-2; D uncertain. The CDR3 covers 14 residues. Looked up from germline, CDR1 is MGHDK and CDR2 is SYGVNS. V lost 1 base, J lost 8 bases, and 11 bases lay in between. The CDR3 coding sequence is TGTGCCAGCAGTGAATTATCACTTATAGGGGAGCTGTTTTTT. Protein sequence: CASSELSLIGELFF.

This clone was observed a single time. V usage is TRBV15 and J usage is TRBJ1-6; 10 nucleotides align to TRBD1. The ends lost 4 bases at V and 9 bases at J; junction bases unmatched: 9. The germline CDR1 and CDR2 sequences are LNHNV and YYDKDF (reference sequence). There are 16 residues in the CDR3. In nucleotides, the CDR3 is TGTGCCACCAGCATAAACCGGGACAGGGGTTCTTCACCCCTCCACTTT. This translates into CATSINRDRGSSPLHF. Full variable domain (rest looked up from reference TRBV15 and TRBJ1-6): DAMVIQNPRYQVTQFGKPVTLSCSQTLNHNVMYWYQQKSSQAPKLLFHYYDKDFNNEADTPDNFQSRRPNTSFCFLDIRSPGLGDTAMYLCATSINRDRGSSPLHFGNGTRLTVT.

This clone has ten or more counts. V is TRBV5-1 and J is TRBJ1-4; tentatively, D is TRBD1 (5 bases). Germline V gene sequence: CDR1 SGHRS, CDR2 YFSETQ. With 0 bases removed from V and 0 bases from J, the gap between germline ends came to 9 bases. This CDR3 contains 16 residues. The CDR3 loop is CASSLGQPTTNEKLFF. In nucleotides, the CDR3 is TGCGCCAGCAGCTTGGGACAGCCGACAACTAATGAAAAACTGTTTTTT.

This clone occurred once. The chain carries TRBV23-1 and TRBJ2-7; no definite D call. TRBV23-1 is marked as an open reading frame, function uncertain. The CDR3 is made up of 16 amino acids. Trimming cost V 2 bases and J 0 bases, with 14 bases left between them. The CDR3 reads CASSQVWARPSYEQYF. For the CDR3, the DNA is TGCGCCAGCAGTCAAGTTTGGGCTCGTCCCTCCTACGAGCAGTACTTC.

The chain is built from TRBV6-4 and TRBJ2-2, with TRBD2 identical over 12 bases. CDR3 length: 15 residues. The J segment lost 6 bases and the V segment lost 7 bases, leaving 6 bases of the junction unmatched. Germline loops: CDR1 MRHNA, CDR2 SNTAGT. CDR3 in amino acids: CASKLAGGPSGELFF. CDR3 nucleotides: TGTGCCAGCAAGCTAGCGGGAGGGCCGTCCGGGGAGCTGTTTTTT.

This rearrangement joins TRBV10-3 to TRBJ2-1; D ambiguous. Germline V gives CDR1 ENHRY, CDR2 SYGVKD. The CDR3 is made up of 16 amino acids. Between the trimmed V and J ends, which lost 2 bases and 10 bases, there was a span of 21 bases. The CDR3 sequence is CAISETTAPHSSEQFF. CDR3 nucleotide sequence: TGTGCCATCAGTGAGACAACAGCCCCCCACTCGTCGGAGCAGTTCTTC.

This clone was observed once. This sequence joins TRBV19 and TRBJ2-7; D perhaps matches TRBD1 (5 bases). V was clipped by 0 bases and J by 7 bases, with 10 bases between them. CDR3 size: 13 residues. Germline CDR1 reads LNHDA; CDR2 reads SQIVND (reference sequence). CDR3 residues: CASSIDGQGEQYF. The CDR3 nucleotides are TGTGCCAGTAGTATAGACGGACAAGGAGAGCAGTACTTC.

The chain employs TRBV6-6 and TRBJ1-6, with 10 bases that match TRBD1. The CDR3 runs 17 residues. CDR1 is MNHNY and CDR2 is SVGAGI in the germline V gene (reference sequence). V lost 5 bases to trimming and J lost 7 bases; unmatched junction nucleotides: 11. The chain's CDR3 is CASSRYGTGVYNSPLHF. CDR3 DNA sequence: TGTGCCAGCAGTCGATATGGGACAGGGGTTTACAATTCACCCCTCCACTTT.

This clone was recorded once. The genes are TRBV11-2 and TRBJ2-5, with D maybe TRBD2 (5 bases). CDR1 and CDR2 from the germline V gene are SGHAT and FQNNGV. The V and J ends lost 1 base and 5 bases respectively, with 8 bases between them. This CDR3 is built from 13 residues. CDR3 DNA sequence: TGTGCCAGCAGCTTAGGCATAGCGGAGACCCAGTACTTC. It codes for CASSLGIAETQYF.

This clone has just a few counts. This sequence joins TRBV19 and TRBJ2-5; weak D call: TRBD1 (5 bases). The CDR3 contains 14 residues. Trimming stripped 4 bases from V and 2 bases from J, with 11 bases between. The germline V gene has CDR1 LNHDA and CDR2 SQIVND (reference sequence). In DNA, the CDR3 is TGTGCCAGTAGTAGAAGGGGCCGGCAAGAGACCCAGTACTTC. This translates into CASSRRGRQETQYF.

The DNA for the CDR3 is TGTGCCAGCAGTTACGGGAGGACTGCTTTCTTT. It codes for CASSYGRTAFF. The rearrangement joins TRBV6-5 to TRBJ1-1, with unresolved D. CDR1 is MNHEY, CDR2 SVGAGI, per germline. The CDR3 is made up of 11 amino acids. The V end was cut by 2 bases, the J end by 11 bases, with 9 bases between.

The V call is TRBV7-8, the J call TRBJ2-1; D is perhaps TRBD1 (6 bases). The germline V gene has CDR1 SGHVS and CDR2 FQNEAQ. Deletions cut 1 base from V and 4 bases from J, with 20 bases between. The CDR3 contains 18 residues. DNA of the CDR3: TGTGCCAGCAGCTTAGTTCCGGGACATCCTCCAGTATACAATGAGCAGTTCTTC. Translating it yields CASSLVPGHPPVYNEQFF.

J is TRBJ1-2 and V is TRBV6-6, with 9 bases that match TRBD1. CDR3 length: 14 residues. The germline V gene has CDR1 MNHNY and CDR2 SVGAGI (reference sequence). V lost 6 bases to trimming and J lost 3 bases; unmatched junction nucleotides: 5. This CDR3 reads CASSRQGGYYGYTF. The CDR3 region has the DNA TGTGCCAGCAGCAGACAGGGGGGGTACTATGGCTACACCTTC.

CDR3 in DNA: TGTGCCAGCAGCCTAAGACAGGGCGGGAACACCATATATTTT. Translation gives CASSLRQGGNTIYF. This chain connects TRBV9 to TRBJ1-3; 7 nucleotides line up with TRBD1. V dropped 4 bases and J dropped 7; count of bases not matched to a gene: 8. The germline gives CDR1 SGDLS, CDR2 YYNGEE. The CDR3 contains 14 residues. The full variable domain, with the rest looked up from reference TRBV9 and TRBJ1-3, is DSGVTQTPKHLITATGQRVTLRCSPRSGDLSVYWYQQSLDQGLQFLIQYYNGEERAKGNILERFSAQQFPDLHSELNLSSLELGDSALYFCASSLRQGGNTIYFGEGSWLTVV.

The chain has TRBV11-2 and TRBJ2-1; maybe TRBD2 (6 bases). The CDR3 extends over 15 amino acids. Trimming stripped 1 base from V and 8 bases from J, with 15 bases between. Germline assignment: CDR1 SGHAT and CDR2 FQNNGV. The chain's CDR3 is CASSLGYTSKHEQFF. The CDR3 DNA sequence: TGTGCCAGCAGCTTAGGTTATACTAGCAAACATGAGCAGTTCTTC.

The CDR3 DNA sequence: TGTGCCAGCAGCGAACAGGGGCGGGCTGAAGCTTTCTTT. Amino acids: CASSEQGRAEAFF. The V gene is TRBV9, the J gene TRBJ1-1; 7 nucleotides align to TRBD1. Germline V gene data show CDR1 as SGDLS and CDR2 as YYNGEE. V lost 3 bases and J lost 6; bases outside the gene matches: 5. The CDR3 contains 13 residues.

This chain connects TRBV15 to TRBJ2-1, with 8 bases lining up with TRBD2. Germline V gene data show CDR1 as LNHNV and CDR2 as YYDKDF (reference sequence). This CDR3 region has 15 residues. V lost 0 bases and J lost 4; bases outside the gene matches: 2. CDR3 loop: CATSRDRGGYNEQFF. CDR3 nucleotides: TGTGCCACCAGCAGAGATCGCGGGGGGTACAATGAGCAGTTCTTC.

This chain connects TRBV10-3 to TRBJ2-7, with D maybe TRBD2 (5 bases). Looked up from germline, CDR1 is ENHRY and CDR2 is SYGVKD. Trimming removed 7 bases from V and 3 bases from J, with 16 bases in between. The CDR3 is made up of 14 amino acids. The CDR3 region is CAITREGSYYEQYF. The CDR3 bases are TGTGCCATCACCCGAGAGGGCAGTTACTACGAGCAGTACTTC.

The rearrangement uses TRBV12-3 or TRBV12-4 and TRBJ1-2, with a weak D call TRBD1 (5 bases). This CDR3 is built from 13 residues. Trimming removed 6 bases from V and 8 bases from J, with 16 bases in between. CDR3 nucleotides: TGTGCCAGCAGCCATGTCCTTGCAGGGGGCTACACCTTC. This sequence encodes CASSHVLAGGYTF.

The rearrangement uses TRBV7-3 and TRBJ2-3; the D gene is possibly TRBD1 (6 bases). In germline, CDR1 is SGHTA, CDR2 FQGTGA. Trimming left V 4 bases short and J 3 bases short, with 8 bases between. The CDR3 length is 13 residues. This CDR3 is CASSSDSTDTQYF. The CDR3, as DNA: TGTGCCAGCAGCTCGGACAGTACAGATACGCAGTATTTT. The full variable domain, completed using reference TRBV7-3 and TRBJ2-3, is GAGVSQTPSNKVTEKGKYVELRCDPISGHTALYWYRQSLGQGPEFLIYFQGTGAADDSGLPNDRFFAVRPEGSVSTLKIQRTERGDSAVYLCASSSDSTDTQYFGPGTRLTVL.

The V and J genes are TRBV4-3 and TRBJ2-5; 10 nucleotides align to TRBD2. Germline CDR1 LGHNA, CDR2 YSLEER. V lost 3 bases to trimming and J lost 7 bases; unmatched junction nucleotides: 8. This CDR3 has 15 residues. The CDR3 DNA reads TGCGCCAGCAGCCAGCAGGGGACTAGCGCCTCGACCCAGTACTTC. Translated: CASSQQGTSASTQYF.

The rearrangement joins TRBV18 to TRBJ2-1; 9 bases fit TRBD1. In germline, CDR1 is KGHSH, CDR2 LQKENI. CDR3 length: 16 residues. V was pared by 2 bases and J by 8 bases, with 10 bases of the junction left unmatched. DNA for the CDR3: TGTGCCAGCTCACCAGGGACAGGGTTTGGGTCCCATGAGCAGTTCTTC. Encoded protein: CASSPGTGFGSHEQFF.

In its sample, this clone was seen many times. The chain uses TRBV28 and TRBJ2-1; 15 nucleotides line up with TRBD2. Germline lookup yields CDR1 MDHEN and CDR2 SYDVKM. V shed 2 bases and J 5 bases; nucleotides not matched to a gene: 16. The CDR3 runs 21 residues. The CDR3 DNA sequence: TGTGCCAGCAGTTTAACCCGGGGGGGACTAGCGGGAGGAGAAAGCGACAATGAGCAGTTCTTC. Its protein is CASSLTRGGLAGGESDNEQFF.

V and J are TRBV11-3 and TRBJ2-7, with D possibly being TRBD2 (6 bases). There are 16 residues in the CDR3. CDR1 is SGHNT and CDR2 is YENEEA in the germline V gene. The V end lost 5 bases, the J end lost 3 bases, and 20 bases lay between the germline ends. Written as DNA, the CDR3 is TGTGCCAGCAGCACCCGGCGGGGCAGTGGGTTCTACGAGCAGTACTTC. Translating gives CASSTRRGSGFYEQYF.

The chain carries TRBV3-1 (or the pseudogene TRBV3-2) and TRBJ2-1, with TRBD2 matching 14 bases. V was clipped by 4 bases and J by 8 bases; unmatched bases: 4. This CDR3 is built from 15 residues. Germline assignment: CDR1 LGHDT and CDR2 YNNKEL (reference sequence). CDR3 nucleotides: TGTGCCAGCAGCCCGGGACTAGCGGGGGTGTATGAGCAGTTCTTC. Protein product: CASSPGLAGVYEQFF.

V and J are TRBV3-1 (or the pseudogene TRBV3-2) and TRBJ2-5; perhaps TRBD1 as D (5 bases). Trimming cost V 2 bases and J 5 bases, with 15 bases left between them. From germline, CDR1 is LGHDT and CDR2 YNNKEL (reference sequence). The CDR3 sequence is 15 residues long. The CDR3 DNA is TGTGCCAGCAGCCAAAGTGTCGGCAGGGCGGAGACCCAGTACTTC. It yields the protein CASSQSVGRAETQYF.

The J gene is TRBJ1-5, the V gene TRBV18; 11 bases match TRBD1. This CDR3 is 17 amino acids long. After removal of 4 bases from V and 2 bases from J, the junction contained 7 bases not matched to a gene. Per the germline V gene, CDR1 is KGHSH and CDR2 is LQKENI. The CDR3 coding sequence is TGTGCCAGCTCACGTGACGGGACAGGGGGGGGCAATCAGCCCCAGCATTTT. This translates into CASSRDGTGGGNQPQHF. Using reference TRBV18 and TRBJ1-5 for the parts outside the CDR3, the full variable domain is NAGVMQNPRHLVRRRGQEARLRCSPMKGHSHVYWYRQLPEEGLKFMVYLQKENIIDESGMPKERFSAEFPKEGPSILRIQQVVRGDSAAYFCASSRDGTGGGNQPQHFGDGTRLSIL.